This T cell receptor (beta chain) was recorded in a study of blood T cell repertoires in COVID-19. There are 14 residues in the CDR3. The V and J ends lost 5 bases and 5 bases, in that order; junction bases with no gene match: 5. The germline V gene has CDR1 LGHNA and CDR2 YSLEER. In Seattle, patients joined the study during active infection and were tracked longitudinally. As handled by the study authors: Estimates of nucleated cell counts were drawn from the amplification of reference gene primers. Clones were sequenced by immunoSEQ multiplex PCR, and TCRdb holds only the in-frame ones, with some missing. That table is the source of V, J and clone size, and D and trimming were worked out from the DNA. The sample yields about 130,000 clones, more than 80% seen once.

The source of this sequence is a woman of 80 years or more with COVID-19, enrolled during active disease. The sample was peripheral blood. This sequence joins TRBV4-3 and TRBJ2-3; 9 positions agree with TRBD2. The CDR3 DNA sequence: TGCGCCAGCAGCGGGACTAGCCGCGGAGATACGCAGTATTTT. Encoded protein: CASSGTSRGDTQYF.